This T cell receptor (beta chain) was sequenced for a study of blood T cell repertoires in COVID-19. As for the study in general: Material from acute and convalescent COVID-19 was sourced from the United States, Italy and Spain. The analysed material was cDNA or gDNA that came from T cells, B-cell-depleted T cells, or PBMCs.

Under the authors' procedure: Amplifying reference gene primers gave estimates of nucleated cell counts. The data were produced by immunoSEQ multiplex PCR, yet TCRdb's version contains in-frame clones alone and is incomplete. The DNA gave D and trimming, while V, J and clone size come from that table. The sample lists fewer than 150,000 clones, roughly 84% occurring once. This clone turned up a few times. V gave up 4 bases and J gave up 1 base; unmatched junction bases: 6. Germline CDR1 reads MNHEY; CDR2 reads SMNVEV (reference sequence). CDR3 length: 15 residues. The sequenced sample consisted of peripheral blood. This chain uses TRBV27 with TRBJ2-7; TRBD1 agrees at 8 bases. The receptor was derived from a man aged 35 to 55 with acute or convalescent COVID-19. CDR3 nucleotide sequence: TGTGCCAGCAGTTCCGGGACAGGCGGATCCTACGAGCAGTACTTC. Protein product: CASSSGTGGSYEQYF.